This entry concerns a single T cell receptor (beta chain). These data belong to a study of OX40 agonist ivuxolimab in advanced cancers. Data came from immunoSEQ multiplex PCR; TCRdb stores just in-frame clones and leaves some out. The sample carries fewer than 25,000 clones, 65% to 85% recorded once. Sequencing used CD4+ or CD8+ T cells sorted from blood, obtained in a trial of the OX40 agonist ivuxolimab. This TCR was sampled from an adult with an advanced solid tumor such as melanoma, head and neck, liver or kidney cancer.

Here the CDR3 DNA reads TGTGCCAGCAGCTTTGGAGGGACAGATACGCAGTATTTT. Protein sequence: CASSFGGTDTQYF. The J gene is TRBJ2-3, the V gene TRBV7-9; tentative D call: TRBD2 (6 bases). CDR3 length: 13 residues. In germline, CDR1 is SEHNR, CDR2 FQNEAQ (reference sequence). V lost 3 bases to trimming and J lost 3 bases, with 7 bases between them. Full variable domain (outside the CDR3, taken from reference TRBV7-9 and TRBJ2-3): DTGVSQNPRHKITKRGQNVTFRCDPISEHNRLYWYRQTLGQGPEFLTYFQNEAQLEKSRLLSDRFSAERPKGSFSTLEIQRTEQGDSAMYLCASSFGGTDTQYFGPGTRLTVL.